The clone carrying this T cell receptor (beta chain) was seen only a few times. Its specificity is not known. Data came from immunoSEQ multiplex PCR; TCRdb stores just in-frame clones and leaves some out. The table has 9,500 to 11,000 clones, 60% to 70% seen once. This specimen comes from a study of CD4+ T cells in melanoma. Whole-study findings and limits: A reported correlation linked neoantigen-specific CD4+ T cells to CD8+, macrophage and B cell function.

Looked up from germline, CDR1 is GTSNPN and CDR2 is SVGIG (reference sequence). The CDR3 length is 13 residues. V lost 3 bases, J lost 4 bases, and 12 bases lay in between. The clonotype originates from a human donor with melanoma. This chain joins TRBV30 and TRBJ1-1, with D maybe TRBD1 (5 bases). Sample: cells from a culture (not recorded whether cultured in vitro). The CDR3 DNA reads as TGTGCCTGGAGGCAATCGGGGGGCACTGAAGCTTTCTTT. Translating it yields CAWRQSGGTEAFF.